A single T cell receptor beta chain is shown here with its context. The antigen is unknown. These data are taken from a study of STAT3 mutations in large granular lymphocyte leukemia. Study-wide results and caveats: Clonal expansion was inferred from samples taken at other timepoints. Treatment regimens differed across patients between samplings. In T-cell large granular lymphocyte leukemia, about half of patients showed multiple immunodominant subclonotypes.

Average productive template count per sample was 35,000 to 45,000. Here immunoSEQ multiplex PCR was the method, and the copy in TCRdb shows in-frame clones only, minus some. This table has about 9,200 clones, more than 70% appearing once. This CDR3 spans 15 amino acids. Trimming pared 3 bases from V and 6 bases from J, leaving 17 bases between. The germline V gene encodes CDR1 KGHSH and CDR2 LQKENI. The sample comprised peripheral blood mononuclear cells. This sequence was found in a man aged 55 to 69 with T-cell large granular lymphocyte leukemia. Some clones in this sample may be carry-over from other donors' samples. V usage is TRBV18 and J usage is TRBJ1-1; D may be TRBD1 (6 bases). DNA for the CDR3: TGTGCCAGCTCACCCATCAGGGGTTCGGGTTCTGAAGCTTTCTTT. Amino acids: CASSPIRGSGSEAFF.